The 22 T cell receptor beta chains below all came from one sample that was sequenced in a study of blood T cell repertoires in COVID-19. The repertoire was sequenced with immunoSEQ multiplex PCR; TCRdb's copy has only in-frame clones and lacks some. The table lists 180,000 or so clones, around 84% of them singletons. The source material was PBMCs or T cells enriched from blood (not recorded which). These receptors were collected from a man between 45 and 60 years old who had recovered from COVID-19.

This chain uses TRBV6-5 with TRBJ1-5; D possibly corresponds to TRBD1 (5 bases). Per the germline V gene, CDR1 is MNHEY and CDR2 is SVGAGI. Trimming stripped 7 bases from V and 0 bases from J, with 13 bases between. This CDR3 is built from 15 residues. For the CDR3, the DNA is TGTGCCAGCAACGCCGGCGGACATAGCAATCAGCCCCAGCATTTT. Translated: CASNAGGHSNQPQHF.

The genes are TRBV7-8 and TRBJ1-2; D perhaps matches TRBD1 (5 bases). V lost 4 bases, J lost 6 bases, and 12 bases lay in between. The CDR3 loop spans 13 amino acids. Germline CDR1 reads SGHVS; CDR2 reads FQNEAQ. The CDR3 DNA reads as TGTGCCAGCAGCTGGAACAGGAACGATGGCTACACCTTC. This encodes CASSWNRNDGYTF.

The rearrangement uses TRBV5-4 and TRBJ1-1; D is unclear. Germline CDR1 SGHNT, CDR2 YYREEE (reference sequence). This CDR3 spans 13 amino acids. The germline V and J ends were trimmed by 4 bases and 1 base, with 8 bases remaining between them. The CDR3 reads CASSLGPNTEAFF. CDR3 sequence (DNA): TGTGCCAGCAGCCTAGGCCCGAACACTGAAGCTTTCTTT.

The chain carries TRBV7-9 and TRBJ2-1; D remains ambiguous. CDR1 and CDR2 (germline): SEHNR, FQNEAQ (reference sequence). V was pared by 2 bases and J by 3 bases, with 5 bases between. This CDR3 comprises 13 residues. CDR3 sequence: CASSLSGYNEQFF. The DNA for the CDR3 is TGTGCCAGCAGCTTATCGGGCTACAATGAGCAGTTCTTC.

J is TRBJ2-5 and V is TRBV10-2; D possibly corresponds to TRBD1 (6 bases). Germline loops: CDR1 WSHSY, CDR2 SAAADI. V was cut by 3 bases and J by 6 bases, with 26 bases left in between. The CDR3 is 18 amino acids. The DNA for the CDR3 is TGCGCCAGCAGTGATATCAAAGGCAGGGGATTATCTGGAAAGACCCAGTACTTC. Its translation is CASSDIKGRGLSGKTQYF.

This sequence joins TRBV2 and TRBJ1-2; 8 positions agree with TRBD1. Trimming cost V 4 bases and J 7 bases; bases outside gene matches: 5. CDR3 size: 13 residues. Germline V CDR1 and CDR2: SNHLY, FYNNEI. DNA for the CDR3: TGTGCCAGCAGTGGGTCAGGGGGCATTGGCTACACCTTC. This translates into CASSGSGGIGYTF.

The genes are TRBV13 and TRBJ2-7; 8 bases match TRBD1. The germline V gene has CDR1 PRHDT and CDR2 FYEKMQ (reference sequence). V gave up 5 bases and J gave up 0 bases; unmatched junction bases: 6. This CDR3 has 15 amino acids. CDR3 sequence (DNA): TGTGCCAGCAGCCGGACAGGGCTAAACTCCTACGAGCAGTACTTC. This sequence encodes CASSRTGLNSYEQYF.

The chain couples TRBV10-1 to TRBJ1-2; TRBD1 aligns across 9 bases. Germline V CDR1 and CDR2: WNHNN, SYGVQD (reference sequence). This CDR3 spans 13 amino acids. V trimming: 6 bases; J trimming: 3 bases; junction bases outside the gene matches: 2. The CDR3 reads CASSRDRDYGYTF. The CDR3 DNA follows: TGCGCCAGCAGCCGGGACAGGGACTATGGCTACACCTTC.

The rearrangement links TRBV9 to TRBJ2-3, with D possibly being TRBD2 (6 bases). CDR1 and CDR2 from the germline V gene are SGDLS and YYNGEE. CDR3 length: 15 amino acids. Trimming removed 3 bases from V and 5 bases from J, with 16 bases in between. The CDR3 spells CASSAGDSAVDTQYF. DNA of the CDR3: TGTGCCAGCAGCGCGGGGGACTCGGCAGTAGATACGCAGTATTTT.

CDR3 protein: CATSRDLTGKSQPQHF. In DNA, the CDR3 is TGTGCCACCAGCAGAGATTTGACAGGGAAAAGTCAGCCCCAGCATTTT. The chain has TRBV15 and TRBJ1-5, with 7 bases aligning to TRBD1. The J segment lost 6 bases and the V segment lost 0 bases, leaving 8 bases of the junction unmatched. CDR1 is LNHNV and CDR2 is YYDKDF in the germline V gene (reference sequence). This CDR3 is 16 amino acids long.

The genes are TRBV12-3 or TRBV12-4 and TRBJ1-1; D not certain. The CDR3 contains 12 residues. Deletions cut 3 bases from V and 3 bases from J, with 5 bases between. Here the CDR3 DNA reads TGTGCCAGCAGTTTCCGGTACACTGAAGCTTTCTTT. Translated: CASSFRYTEAFF.

The CDR3 loop is CASSSERTSGGRIISYEQYF. The CDR3, as DNA: TGTGCCAGCAGCTCCGAAAGGACTAGCGGGGGCCGGATTATCTCCTACGAGCAGTACTTC. The chain recombines TRBV14 with TRBJ2-7; 13 bases align to TRBD2. Germline V CDR1 and CDR2: SGHDN, FVKESK. The trim removed 5 bases at V and 0 bases at J, leaving 16 bases unmatched. CDR3 length: 20 residues.

This sequence joins TRBV27 and TRBJ2-7; 8 bases align to TRBD1. Germline CDR1 MNHEY, CDR2 SMNVEV (reference sequence). This CDR3 contains 13 residues. With 2 bases clipped from V and 6 bases from J, the junction kept 3 bases outside the gene matches. This CDR3 is CASSLMGQVEQYF. The CDR3 region has the DNA TGTGCCAGCAGTTTAATGGGACAGGTCGAGCAGTACTTC.

The chain uses TRBV5-1 and TRBJ2-7; 7 bases match TRBD1. The V segment lost 2 bases and the J segment 0 bases; nucleotides outside the gene matches: 5. Looked up from germline, CDR1 is SGHRS and CDR2 is YFSETQ. The CDR3 loop spans 15 amino acids. The CDR3 DNA sequence: TGCGCCAGCAGCTTAGGACAGGTGATCTCCTACGAGCAGTACTTC. As protein: CASSLGQVISYEQYF.

The chain joins TRBV4-1 to TRBJ2-3, with TRBD2 as a possible D gene (6 bases). The length of the CDR3 is 15 residues. V dropped 4 bases and J dropped 5 bases, with 16 bases sitting between them. Per the germline V gene, CDR1 is MGHRA and CDR2 is YSYEKL. CDR3 residues: CASSRLTEGRDTQYF. The CDR3 DNA reads TGCGCCAGCAGCCGACTGACGGAGGGGAGAGATACGCAGTATTTT.

The chain employs TRBV4-1 and TRBJ1-1, with 7 bases that match TRBD1. This CDR3 spans 17 amino acids. The germline gives CDR1 MGHRA, CDR2 YSYEKL. V lost 0 bases to trimming and J lost 3 bases; unmatched junction nucleotides: 10. The CDR3 spells CASSQDRGDFLYTEAFF. The DNA for the CDR3 is TGCGCCAGCAGCCAAGACAGGGGGGATTTCTTGTACACTGAAGCTTTCTTT.

The rearrangement links TRBV12-5 to TRBJ1-5; D possibly corresponds to TRBD1 (5 bases). CDR1 is LGHNT, CDR2 FRNRAP, per germline. The CDR3 contains 16 residues. V was cut by 4 bases and J by 3 bases, with 16 bases left in between. The CDR3 DNA reads as TGTGCTAGTGGTTCTGGGGAGGGGCCCTTCAATCAGCCCCAGCATTTT. As protein: CASGSGEGPFNQPQHF.

CDR3: CASSLGGRSGDEQYF. The CDR3 DNA reads as TGTGCCAGCAGCTTAGGAGGCCGAAGCGGCGACGAGCAGTACTTC. The chain has TRBV7-9 and TRBJ2-7, with D possibly matching TRBD2 (5 bases). Trimming took 1 base from V and 5 from J, leaving 15 bases between them. CDR1 SEHNR and CDR2 FQNEAQ come from the germline V gene (reference sequence). This CDR3 has 15 amino acids. The variable domain in full, with the rest retrieved from reference TRBV7-9 and TRBJ2-7, is DTGVSQNPRHKITKRGQNVTFRCDPISEHNRLYWYRQTLGQGPEFLTYFQNEAQLEKSRLLSDRFSAERPKGSFSTLEIQRTEQGDSAMYLCASSLGGRSGDEQYFGPGTRLTVT.

This rearrangement joins TRBV6-1 to TRBJ2-1; 9 bases agree with TRBD2. V shed 4 bases, J shed 3 bases, and the junction held 7 bases outside the gene matches. CDR1 is MNHNS and CDR2 is SASEGT in the germline V gene. The CDR3 runs 16 residues. CDR3 amino acids: CASSGRLAGNYNEQFF. The CDR3 DNA reads as TGTGCCAGCAGTGGACGGCTAGCGGGGAACTACAATGAGCAGTTCTTC.

This chain joins TRBV7-3 and TRBJ2-7; 7 nucleotides match TRBD1. The CDR3 is 14 residues long. V was pared by 5 bases and J by 0 bases, with 4 bases of the junction left unmatched. Germline V CDR1 and CDR2: SGHTA, FQGTGA. CDR3 nucleotide sequence: TGTGCCAGCAGCCTTTACAGGGGCTCCTACGAGCAGTACTTC. Its protein product is CASSLYRGSYEQYF. Full variable domain (remainder filled in from reference TRBV7-3 and TRBJ2-7): GAGVSQTPSNKVTEKGKYVELRCDPISGHTALYWYRQSLGQGPEFLIYFQGTGAADDSGLPNDRFFAVRPEGSVSTLKIQRTERGDSAVYLCASSLYRGSYEQYFGPGTRLTVT.

This clone was counted only a few times. The chain joins TRBV23-1 to TRBJ1-2; 10 bases fit TRBD1. TRBV23-1 is annotated as an ORF whose role is uncertain. Trimming removed 2 bases from V and 4 bases from J; junction bases left unmatched: 7. This CDR3 is built from 16 residues. The DNA for the CDR3 is TGCGCCAGCAGTCAAGACGGACAGGGGGGGATCTATGGCTACACCTTC. This gives the protein CASSQDGQGGIYGYTF.

The chain is built from TRBV24-1 and TRBJ1-2; the D gene is possibly TRBD1 (6 bases). The CDR3 is 16 amino acids. Trimming took off 5 bases at V and 2 bases at J, with 17 bases between the two ends. Germline-derived CDR1 and CDR2 are KGHDR and SFDVKD. The CDR3 nucleotides read TGTGCCACCAGTGGCCTACAGGGTCTGAACAACTATGGCTACACCTTC. Its translation is CATSGLQGLNNYGYTF.